The rows below give T cell receptor beta chains drawn from one sample of a study of OX40 agonist ivuxolimab in advanced cancers. Libraries were prepared by immunoSEQ multiplex PCR; TCRdb keeps only in-frame clonotypes and omits some of them. The profile shows approximately 46,000 clones, 60% to 80% of them singletons. The specimen was CD4+ or CD8+ T cells sorted from blood, collected in a trial of the OX40 agonist ivuxolimab. These receptors came from an adult with an advanced solid tumor such as melanoma, head and neck, liver or kidney cancer. The CDR3 runs from the conserved cysteine through the conserved F or W. The D gene is left open where the match is weak.

j_gene	d_gene	v_gene	CDR3aa	CDR3nt
TRBJ2-7	-	TRBV27	CASSLKGGGHYEQYF	TGTGCCAGCAGTTTAAAGGGCGGGGGACACTACGAGCAGTACTTC
TRBJ1-5	-	TRBV7-8	CASYERELAHVLASGEDQPQHF	TGTGCCAGCTATGAGAGGGAGCTAGCCCATGTATTGGCATCCGGGGAGGATCAGCCCCAGCATTTT
TRBJ2-5	-	TRBV2	CASSREGEETQYF	TGTGCCAGCAGCCGTGAAGGGGAAGAGACCCAGTACTTC
TRBJ1-1	-	TRBV10-3	CAISRLTNTEAFF	TGTGCCATCAGCCGACTAACGAACACTGAAGCTTTCTTT
TRBJ1-1	TRBD1	TRBV6-6	CASRRDSMNTEAFF	TGTGCCAGCAGGAGGGACAGCATGAACACTGAAGCTTTCTTT
TRBJ2-7	-	TRBV21-1	CASRGLAFSYEQYF	TGTGCCAGCCGGGGACTAGCGTTCTCCTACGAGCAGTACTTC
TRBJ2-7	-	TRBV2	CATLKSGDPYEQYF	TGTGCCACCCTGAAGAGCGGAGATCCCTACGAGCAGTACTTC
TRBJ2-7	-	TRBV9	CASSEYADRNSYEQYF	TGTGCCAGCAGCGAATATGCCGACAGAAACTCCTACGAGCAGTACTTC
TRBJ2-7	-	TRBV7-2	CASSHDSVRQQYF	TGTGCCAGCAGCCACGACTCAGTCAGACAGCAGTACTTC
TRBJ1-5	-	TRBV19	CASSIAVGSNQPQHF	TGTGCCAGTAGTATAGCCGTGGGTAGCAATCAGCCCCAGCATTTT
TRBJ1-3	TRBD1	TRBV5-1	CASSWRTGAGDTIYF	TGCGCCAGCAGCTGGAGGACAGGGGCTGGAGACACCATATATTTT
TRBJ1-5	-	TRBV4-1	CASSSERGVFGNQPQHF	TGCGCCAGCAGCTCGGAGCGGGGGGTATTCGGCAATCAGCCCCAGCATTTT
TRBJ2-5	TRBD1	TRBV12-5	CASAQTGEETQYF	TGTGCTAGTGCCCAGACAGGGGAGGAGACCCAGTACTTC